The clone carrying this TCR beta chain was seen once. The protocol was immunoSEQ multiplex PCR, while the TCRdb copy is restricted to in-frame clones and leaves out a portion. The sample includes 2.3 million or so clones, over 90% seen only once; the top ten take 0.39%. The data are from a study of shared clonotypes between healthy human individuals. Across the whole study: Used for every donor were three CD4 naive, three CD4 memory, two CD8 naive and one CD8 memory plate.

The CDR3 extends over 16 amino acids. CDR1 MGHRA and CDR2 YSYEKL come from the germline V gene. Trimming cost V 4 bases and J 1 base; bases outside gene matches: 7. Among the donors, all were Caucasian adults who lived in Nashville, Tennessee. This TCR came from a man between 18 and 35 years old in good health. Some clones in this sample may be carry-over from other donors' samples. The sequencing input was naive CD4+ T cells from PBMCs. Regarding subset: CD45RA+ positively selected. J is TRBJ1-3 and V is TRBV4-1; TRBD1 aligns across 7 bases. The CDR3 here is CASSRGDRSSGNTIYF. CDR3 DNA sequence: TGCGCCAGCAGCCGCGGGGACAGATCATCTGGAAACACCATATATTTT.